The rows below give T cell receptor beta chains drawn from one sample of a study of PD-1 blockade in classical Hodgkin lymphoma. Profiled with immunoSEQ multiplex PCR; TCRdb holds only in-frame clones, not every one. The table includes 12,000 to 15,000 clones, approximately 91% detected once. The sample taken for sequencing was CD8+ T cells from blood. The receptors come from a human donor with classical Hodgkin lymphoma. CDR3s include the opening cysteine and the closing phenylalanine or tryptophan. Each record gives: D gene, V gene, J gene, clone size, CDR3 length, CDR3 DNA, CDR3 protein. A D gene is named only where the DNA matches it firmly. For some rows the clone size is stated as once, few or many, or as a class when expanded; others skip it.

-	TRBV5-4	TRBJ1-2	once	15	TGTGCCAGCAGGTGTCCCGACGGACTTAACTATGGCTACACCTTC	CASRCPDGLNYGYTF
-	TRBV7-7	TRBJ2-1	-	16	TGTGCTAGCAGCTTAGATGGGGCGACGTACTACAATGAGCAGTTCTTC	CASSLDGATYYNEQFF
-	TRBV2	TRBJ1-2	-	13	TGTGCCAGCAGGGCCCCTACCAACTATGGCTACACCTTC	CASRAPTNYGYTF
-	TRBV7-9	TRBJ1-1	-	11	TGTGCCAGCAGCTCCCCTGCTGAAGCTTTCTTT	CASSSPAEAFF
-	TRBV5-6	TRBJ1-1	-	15	TGTGCCAGCAGCAGGTGGCAATCGATGAACACTGAAGCTTTCTTT	CASSRWQSMNTEAFF
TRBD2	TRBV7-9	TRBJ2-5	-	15	TGTGCCAGCAGCACAACTAGCGCGATCCAAGAGACCCAGTACTTC	CASSTTSAIQETQYF
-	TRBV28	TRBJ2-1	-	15	TGTGCCAGCAGTTTAGTGGGAGTTAGGTACAATGAGCAGTTCTTC	CASSLVGVRYNEQFF
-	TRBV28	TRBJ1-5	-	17	TGTGCCAGCAGAGAATTAGACCTATACAGGGTTCGCCAGCCCCAGCATTTT	CASRELDLYRVRQPQHF
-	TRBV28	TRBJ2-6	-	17	TGTGCCAGCGCGCCTCGGTTCGGGTGGACTGGGGCCAACGTCCTGACTTTC	CASAPRFGWTGANVLTF
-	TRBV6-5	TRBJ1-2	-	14	TGTGCCAGCAGTTACTCGGAAGGTAGTGGGGGCTACACCTTC	CASSYSEGSGGYTF
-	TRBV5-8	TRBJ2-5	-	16	TGTGCCAGCAGCTTGGCCCTGAGGGTGGAGGTAGAGACCCAGTACTTC	CASSLALRVEVETQYF
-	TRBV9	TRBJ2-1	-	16	TGTGCCAGCAGCGTAGTTGGCGCTAGCTCCTACAATGAGCAGTTCTTC	CASSVVGASSYNEQFF
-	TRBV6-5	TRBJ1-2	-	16	TGTGCCAGCAGTTACTCGGGTCGAGGCAGGGGCTATGGCTACACCTTC	CASSYSGRGRGYGYTF
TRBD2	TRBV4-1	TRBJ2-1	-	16	TGCGCCAGCAGCCTAGGGACTAGCGGGACTGAAGGTGAGCAGTTCTTC	CASSLGTSGTEGEQFF
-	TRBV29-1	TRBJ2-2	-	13	TGCAGCGTAGAACGACAGAACACCGGGGAGCTGTTTTTT	CSVERQNTGELFF
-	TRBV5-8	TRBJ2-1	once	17	TGTGCCAGCATCAAAGTACGGGCCTCGTACCTGGAAGGGGAGCAGTTCTTC	CASIKVRASYLEGEQFF
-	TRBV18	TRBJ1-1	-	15	TGTGCCAGCTCACCAGCTTCCCTCATGAACACTGAAGCTTTCTTT	CASSPASLMNTEAFF
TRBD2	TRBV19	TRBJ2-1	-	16	TGTGCCAGTAGTATCTTAGGCGGGAGCCCCTACAATGAGCAGTTCTTC	CASSILGGSPYNEQFF
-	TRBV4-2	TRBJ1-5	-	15	TGTGCCAGCTTACCGACGGGGCCCTCTAATCAGCCCCAGCATTTT	CASLPTGPSNQPQHF
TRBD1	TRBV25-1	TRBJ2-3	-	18	TGTGCCAGCAGTGAACTCCCGGGACAGGGCAGGGACACAGATACGCAGTATTTT	CASSELPGQGRDTDTQYF